This TCR beta chain is from a study of persistence of HIV-infected CD4 T cells. At the level of the study: Suppressive ART had lasted a median of 8 years. Notes on the study in general: CMV- and Gag-responding cells had lower TCRbeta richness than CD3/CD28-responding cells.

This was the immunoSEQ version 4 assay in survey mode. Each sample used up to roughly 1 ug genomic DNA diluted to 10 ng/uL. Assay: immunoSEQ multiplex PCR; the TCRdb copy retains only in-frame clones and omits some. The data hold about 7,500 clones, with just over 60% observed a single time. Stimulation used 7.5 to 10 ug/mL lysate from CMV-infected fibroblasts. Responding CD4+ T cells were sorted by upregulation of both CD40 ligand and CD69. With V trimmed by 2 bases and J by 0 bases, 1 base remained unmatched. CDR3 length: 17 amino acids. Germline values: CDR1 SGHTA, CDR2 FQGNSA. A note on this clone: What it binds is unknown.

The sample was CD4+ T cells sorted from PBMCs after approximately 19-hour stimulation, taken from a patient who received antiretroviral therapy. V is TRBV7-2 and J is TRBJ2-6; 10 bases map to TRBD2. The TCR sequence derives from an adult man with HIV who was CMV-seropositive. CDR3 sequence reads: CASSLSGGGSGANVLTF. CDR3 DNA: TGTGCCAGCAGCTTAAGCGGGGGGGGCTCTGGGGCCAACGTCCTGACTTTC.